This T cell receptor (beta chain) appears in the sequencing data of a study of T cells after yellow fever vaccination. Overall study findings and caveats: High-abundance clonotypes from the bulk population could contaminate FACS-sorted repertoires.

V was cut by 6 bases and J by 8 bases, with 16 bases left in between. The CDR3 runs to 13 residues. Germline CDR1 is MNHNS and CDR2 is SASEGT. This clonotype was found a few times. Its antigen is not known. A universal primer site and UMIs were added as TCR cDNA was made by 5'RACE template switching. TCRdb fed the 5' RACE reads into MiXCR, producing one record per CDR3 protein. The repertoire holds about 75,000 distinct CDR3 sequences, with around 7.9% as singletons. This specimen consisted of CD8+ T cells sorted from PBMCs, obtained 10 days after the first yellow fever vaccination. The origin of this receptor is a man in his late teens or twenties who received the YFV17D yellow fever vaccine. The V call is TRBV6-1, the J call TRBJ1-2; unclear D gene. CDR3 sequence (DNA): TGTGCCAGCAGGGCCTTTCAGGCTGGAGGCTACACCTTC. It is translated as CASRAFQAGGYTF.